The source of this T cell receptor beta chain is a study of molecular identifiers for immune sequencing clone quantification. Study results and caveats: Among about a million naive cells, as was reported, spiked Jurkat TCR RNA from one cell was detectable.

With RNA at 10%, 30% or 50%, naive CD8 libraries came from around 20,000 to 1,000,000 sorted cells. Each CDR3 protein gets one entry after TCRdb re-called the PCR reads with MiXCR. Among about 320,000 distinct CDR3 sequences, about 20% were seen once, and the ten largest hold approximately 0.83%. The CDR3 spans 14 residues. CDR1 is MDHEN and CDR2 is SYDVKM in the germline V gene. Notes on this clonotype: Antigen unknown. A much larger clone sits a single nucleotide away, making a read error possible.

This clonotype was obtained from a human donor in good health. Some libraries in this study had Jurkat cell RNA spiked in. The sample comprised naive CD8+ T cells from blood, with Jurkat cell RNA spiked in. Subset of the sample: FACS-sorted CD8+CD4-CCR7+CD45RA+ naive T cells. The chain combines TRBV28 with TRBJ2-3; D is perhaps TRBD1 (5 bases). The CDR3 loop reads CAGSSDINTDTQYF. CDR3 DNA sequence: TGTGCCGGCAGTTCGGACATTAACACAGATACGCAGTATTTT.